A single sample is the source of the 8 T cell receptor beta chains below, sequenced in a study of blood T cells in healthy people across ages. Combining a sample-barcoded 5' primer with a J-beta primer mix, a second PCR ran for about 7 to 12 cycles. TCRdb fed the 5' RACE reads into MiXCR, producing one record per CDR3 protein. The sample lists about 970,000 distinct CDR3 sequences; roughly 47% were seen once. Sequenced input: blood. These receptors all come from a woman aged 60-70 years in good health.

Comment on this clonotype: An end of the junction differs from the germline gene, which may be a read error. The V call is TRBV7-9, the J call TRBJ2-7; D perhaps matches TRBD1 (5 bases). The CDR3 consists of 14 residues. Germline CDR1 reads SEHNR; CDR2 reads FQNEAQ (reference sequence). CDR3 sequence reads: CASRLVGAVDEQYF. The CDR3 DNA sequence: TGTGCCAGCCGCTTAGTAGGGGCTGTCGACGAGCAGTACTTC.

This chain links TRBV18 with TRBJ2-3; D may be TRBD1 (6 bases). The CDR3 extends over 14 amino acids. Between the trimmed V and J ends, which lost 3 bases and 10 bases, there was a span of 17 bases. Germline lookup yields CDR1 KGHSH and CDR2 LQKENI. CDR3 in amino acids: CASSPRDTARAQYF. The CDR3 bases are TGTGCCAGCTCACCCCGGGACACCGCTCGGGCGCAGTATTTT. Combining the CDR3 with reference TRBV18 and TRBJ2-3 gives the whole variable domain NAGVMQNPRHLVRRRGQEARLRCSPMKGHSHVYWYRQLPEEGLKFMVYLQKENIIDESGMPKERFSAEFPKEGPSILRIQQVVRGDSAAYFCASSPRDTARAQYFGPGTRLTVL.

This clonotype was seen a handful of times. This chain joins TRBV29-1 and TRBJ2-7; 7 positions match TRBD1. The CDR3 is 15 amino acids. In germline, CDR1 is SQVTM, CDR2 ANQGSEA. The V segment lost 3 bases and the J segment 0 bases; nucleotides outside the gene matches: 8. The CDR3, as DNA: TGCAGCGTTGAGTCGACAGGGCTTAGCTCCTACGAGCAGTACTTC. Amino acid sequence: CSVESTGLSSYEQYF.

This rearrangement joins TRBV27 to TRBJ1-1; tentative D call: TRBD1 (6 bases). The CDR3 spans 15 residues. Germline CDR1 MNHEY, CDR2 SMNVEV (reference sequence). V lost 1 base and J 0 bases, leaving 9 bases between the germline ends. The CDR3 DNA sequence: TGTGCCAGCAGTTTATTGGCAGGGGTGAACACTGAAGCTTTCTTT. This sequence encodes CASSLLAGVNTEAFF.

This clonotype was counted between two and nine times. The chain couples TRBV6-5 to TRBJ2-3; D remains ambiguous. Germline CDR1 MNHEY, CDR2 SVGAGI. Between the trimmed V and J ends, which lost 6 bases and 6 bases, there was a span of 13 bases. The CDR3 runs 13 residues. This CDR3 is CASSDYTVDTQYF. The CDR3 region has the DNA TGTGCCAGCAGCGATTATACGGTCGATACGCAGTATTTT.

V usage is TRBV9 and J usage is TRBJ2-3; TRBD1 matches 9 bases. CDR1 SGDLS and CDR2 YYNGEE come from the germline V gene. V dropped 4 bases and J dropped 0; count of bases not matched to a gene: 6. This CDR3 has 16 amino acids. This CDR3 is CASSPGQGESTDTQYF. In DNA form, the CDR3 reads TGTGCCAGCAGCCCGGGACAGGGTGAGAGCACAGATACGCAGTATTTT.

CDR3 region: CASSGPRDPEIGNIQYF. CDR3 nucleotides: TGCGCCAGCAGTGGACCTCGGGACCCCGAAATAGGGAACATTCAGTACTTC. This chain connects TRBV10-2 to TRBJ2-4; D possibly uses TRBD1 or TRBD2 (5 bases each). Trimming took 4 bases from V and 7 from J, leaving 23 bases between them. The CDR3 runs 17 residues. Germline V lookup: CDR1 WSHSY, CDR2 SAAADI.

The chain couples TRBV4-1 to TRBJ2-5; 10 bases map to TRBD2. The J call is doubtful: the DNA matches TRBJ2-7 better. The CDR3 consists of 14 residues. Germline V lookup: CDR1 MGHRA, CDR2 YSYEKL. The CDR3 reads CASSQKREGREQYF. CDR3 sequence (DNA): TGCGCCAGCAGCCAAAAGCGGGAGGGCCGCGAGCAGTACTTC.